This record covers a single T cell receptor (beta chain). Germline V CDR1 and CDR2: SGHTA, FQGNSA. V gave up 5 bases and J gave up 4 bases, with 14 bases separating them. The CDR3 runs to 14 residues. The sample originates from a study of shared clonotypes between healthy human individuals. Repertoires were generated with immunoSEQ multiplex PCR, while TCRdb's copy carries only in-frame clones and drops some. The table lists some 2,000,000 clones, around 95% of them singletons. Sequenced: naive CD4+ T cells sorted from blood. Regarding subset: CD45RA+ positively selected. The chain recombines TRBV7-2 with TRBJ1-2, with a weak D call TRBD1 (5 bases). The clonotype originates from a man aged 18 to 30 in good health. CDR3: CASSPGPIGYGYTF. CDR3 DNA sequence: TGTGCCAGCAGCCCGGGACCCATTGGCTATGGCTACACCTTC.